This T cell receptor beta chain was documented in a study of CD8 T cells in ankylosing spondylitis. Notes on the study in general: About eight highly homologous variants made up a TCR beta motif that seemed to typify ankylosing spondylitis blood. Some of the motif variants had earlier been found in reactive arthritis patients' fluid and blood. Researchers reportedly found disease-linked clones significantly enriched in matched ankylosing spondylitis synovial fluid.

In the case of this clonotype: Its specificity is unknown.

Libraries for TCR beta were made by quantitative 5'-RACE with molecular barcodes. MiXCR, run by TCRdb on the 5' RACE reads, gives a single entry per CDR3 protein. Of under 300,000 distinct CDR3 sequences in the sample, about 10% were seen once. The V gene lost 2 bases and the J gene lost 4 bases, with 14 bases spanning the gap. This CDR3 comprises 16 residues. CDR1 is KGHDR and CDR2 is SFDVKD in the germline V gene. Source material: blood, either unsorted or a sorted T cell fraction (not recorded which). The sequence came from a male donor with ankylosing spondylitis or in good health (not recorded which). V gene TRBV24-1 combines with J gene TRBJ2-1; possible D gene TRBD1, 6 bases. The CDR3 is CATSDSSSDSYNEQFF. In DNA, the CDR3 is TGTGCCACCAGTGATTCTTCCTCGGACAGTTACAATGAGCAGTTCTTC.